This is a list of T cell receptor beta chains from one sample in a study of blood T cell repertoires in COVID-19. Some clones are missing from TCRdb's copy, which holds only in-frame ones; the method was immunoSEQ multiplex PCR. The sample includes about 98,000 clones, around 82% of them seen just once. Source material: peripheral blood. The origin of the receptors is a man between 65 and 85 years old with active or convalescent COVID-19. Both conserved end residues are part of each CDR3. The D gene is left open where the match is weak. The size of a clone is reported for some rows only, either as once, few or many, or as a class for expanded clones.

clone_size j_call v_call d_call cdr3_aa cdr3_nt
NA TRBJ1-3 TRBV5-4 TRBD1 CASSFGVGQGGSGNTIYF TGTGCCAGCAGCTTCGGGGTTGGACAGGGAGGCTCTGGAAACACCATATATTTT
NA TRBJ1-5 TRBV4-1 NA CASSQEVREQPQHF TGCGCCAGCAGCCAAGAGGTGAGGGAACAGCCCCAGCATTTT
few TRBJ1-2 TRBV30 NA CAWSFGPGGIYGYTF NA
NA TRBJ2-1 TRBV11-2 TRBD2 CASTYSGGAFYEQFF TGTGCCAGCACGTATAGCGGGGGGGCCTTTTATGAGCAGTTCTTC
NA TRBJ1-1 TRBV14 NA CASSQDGLNTEAFF TGTGCCAGCAGCCAAGATGGCTTGAACACTGAAGCTTTCTTT
NA TRBJ1-5 TRBV6-1 NA CASSEQGGGNQPQHF TGTGCCAGCAGTGAACAGGGAGGGGGCAATCAGCCCCAGCATTTT
NA TRBJ1-4 TRBV25-1 TRBD1 CASSLRQGYEKLFF TGTGCCAGCAGTCTTCGACAGGGATATGAAAAACTGTTTTTT
NA TRBJ2-2 TRBV6-1 TRBD1 CASSDRTGGFVGELFF TGTGCCAGCAGTGATAGGACAGGGGGGTTCGTCGGGGAGCTGTTTTTT
NA TRBJ2-2 TRBV11-2 NA CASSIHRDANTGELFF TGTGCCAGCAGCATCCACAGGGACGCGAACACCGGGGAGCTGTTTTTT
NA TRBJ2-3 TRBV2 NA CASSAGTPPWYF TGTGCCAGCAGTGCCGGGACACCACCGTGGTATTTT
NA TRBJ1-2 TRBV30 TRBD1 CAWSVSWTGGNYGYTF TGTGCCTGGAGTGTATCATGGACAGGGGGCAACTATGGCTACACCTTC
NA TRBJ2-7 TRBV21-1 NA CASCRGGYEQYF TGTGCCAGCTGCCGCGGGGGATACGAGCAGTACTTC
NA TRBJ2-2 TRBV6-5 NA CASSYVGVRAGELFF TGTGCCAGCAGTTACGTGGGAGTGCGGGCCGGGGAGCTGTTTTTT
NA TRBJ2-7 TRBV2 NA CASSSGGPYEQYF TGTGCCAGCAGTTCAGGGGGGCCCTACGAGCAGTACTTC
NA TRBJ2-7 TRBV30 TRBD1 CAWSPTGNGYEQYF TGTGCCTGGAGTCCGACAGGGAATGGCTACGAGCAGTACTTC
NA TRBJ2-1 TRBV5-1 NA CASSLEQQNQFF TGCGCCAGCAGCTTGGAACAACAGAATCAGTTCTTC
NA TRBJ2-1 TRBV6-9 TRBD2 CASSYPRLAPSYNEQFF TGTGCCAGCAGTTACCCGCGACTAGCGCCTTCCTACAATGAGCAGTTCTTC
once TRBJ1-2 TRBV30 TRBD1 CAWTPTGNYGYTF TGTGCCTGGACTCCGACAGGGAACTATGGCTACACCTTC
NA TRBJ1-1 TRBV10-3 NA CAISESVRWTEAFF TGTGCCATCAGTGAGTCAGTGAGGTGGACTGAAGCTTTCTTT
NA TRBJ2-7 TRBV21-1 NA CASSLSSYEQYF TGTGCCAGCAGCCTCAGCTCCTACGAGCAGTACTTC
NA TRBJ2-3 TRBV2 TRBD1 CASSADRDTDTQYF TGTGCCAGCAGTGCTGACAGGGATACAGATACGCAGTATTTT
once TRBJ2-1 TRBV3-1/TRBV3-2 TRBD2 CASSRLTSGGANEQFF TGTGCCAGCAGCCGCCTCACTAGCGGGGGGGCTAATGAGCAGTTCTTC
NA TRBJ2-2 TRBV27 TRBD2 CASSKPSGGTVTGELFF TGTGCCAGCAGCAAGCCTAGCGGGGGGACCGTCACCGGGGAGCTGTTTTTT
NA TRBJ1-2 TRBV11-3 TRBD1 CASSSPTGSNYGYTF TGTGCCAGCAGCTCCCCGACAGGGAGTAACTATGGCTACACCTTC
NA TRBJ1-4 TRBV27 NA CASSRDRNNEKLFF TGTGCCAGCAGTCGCGACAGGAATAATGAAAAACTGTTTTTT
few TRBJ2-7 TRBV2 NA CASSEMGAPYEQYF TGTGCCAGCAGTGAAATGGGGGCCCCCTACGAGCAGTACTTC
NA TRBJ1-6 TRBV11-2 NA CASSQDSSYNSPLHF TGTGCCAGCAGCCAAGACAGCTCCTATAATTCACCCCTCCACTTT
NA TRBJ2-7 TRBV19 NA CASSRSSYEQYF TGTGCCAGTAGTAGGAGCTCCTACGAGCAGTACTTC
once TRBJ2-7 TRBV11-2 NA CASSLGAYEQYF TGTGCCAGCAGCTTAGGAGCCTACGAGCAGTACTTC
few TRBJ2-1 TRBV18 TRBD2 CASLSGGAENEQFF TGTGCCAGCCTGAGCGGGGGGGCAGAAAATGAGCAGTTCTTC
NA TRBJ2-1 TRBV7-2 NA CASSLLQGVGFF TGTGCCAGCAGCTTACTCCAGGGTGTGGGTTTCTTC
NA TRBJ1-3 TRBV2 NA CASSSGGGSGNTIYF TGTGCCAGCTCCTCCGGGGGGGGCTCTGGAAACACCATATATTTT
NA TRBJ1-1 TRBV4-2 NA CASSQDSGSTEAFF TGTGCCAGCAGCCAAGATTCGGGATCAACTGAAGCTTTCTTT
few TRBJ2-6 TRBV30 NA CAWGTPGTGANVLTF TGTGCCTGGGGTACCCCAGGTACCGGGGCCAACGTCCTGACTTTC
NA TRBJ2-7 TRBV18 NA CASSPLRTGKLSYEQYF TGTGCCAGCTCACCTCTCAGAACAGGGAAACTAAGCTACGAGCAGTACTTC
NA TRBJ2-6 TRBV19 TRBD1 CASSPGTVAANVLTF TGTGCCAGTAGCCCCGGGACAGTGGCGGCCAACGTCCTGACTTTC
NA TRBJ2-4 TRBV11-2 NA CASSSQGRANIQYF TGTGCCAGCAGCTCGCAGGGGAGGGCAAACATTCAGTACTTC
once TRBJ2-5 TRBV4-1 TRBD2 CASSQGGTSGGSETQYF TGCGCCAGCAGCCAAGGGGGGACTAGCGGGGGGTCGGAGACCCAGTACTTC
few TRBJ1-5 TRBV30 NA CAFQGNQNQPQHF TGTGCGTTTCAGGGGAATCAAAATCAGCCCCAGCATTTT
few TRBJ1-2 TRBV2 NA CASSAQGLSGYTF TGTGCCAGCAGTGCACAGGGTTTGAGTGGCTACACCTTC
NA TRBJ2-1 TRBV5-1 NA CASSLGTDRNEQFF TGCGCCAGCAGCTTGGGGACAGATAGAAATGAGCAGTTCTTC
NA TRBJ2-5 TRBV11-3 TRBD2 CASSSPGLQRETQYF TGTGCCAGCAGCTCGCCGGGACTACAGAGGGAGACCCAGTACTTC
NA TRBJ2-1 TRBV28 NA CASSPAQGLGGFF TGTGCCAGCAGCCCCGCACAGGGGCTCGGGGGGTTCTTC
NA TRBJ1-4 TRBV11-2 NA CASSFRLRGSGEGVFF TGTGCCAGCAGCTTTAGATTACGGGGCTCGGGGGAAGGAGTGTTTTTT
NA TRBJ1-1 TRBV5-1 TRBD1 CASSWGQGPEEAFF TGCGCCAGCAGCTGGGGACAGGGACCCGAGGAAGCTTTCTTT
NA TRBJ1-3 TRBV27 NA CASSPGGGGNTIYF TGTGCCAGCAGTCCGGGGGGGGGTGGAAACACCATATATTTT
many TRBJ2-5 TRBV6-5 NA CASSQGETQYF TGTGCCAGCAGTCAGGGGGAGACCCAGTACTTC
NA TRBJ2-1 TRBV7-9 TRBD1 CASSLVQGANEQFF TGTGCCAGCAGCTTAGTACAGGGGGCCAATGAGCAGTTCTTC
NA TRBJ1-1 TRBV20-1 NA CSASFLGGTEAFF TGCAGTGCTAGTTTTTTAGGGGGCACTGAAGCTTTCTTT
NA TRBJ1-4 TRBV24-1 TRBD1 CATSDPGQESVTNEKLFF TGTGCCACCAGTGACCCGGGACAGGAAAGCGTCACTAATGAAAAACTGTTTTTT
NA TRBJ1-6 TRBV6-5 TRBD1 CASSRTRQGPSPLHF TGTGCCAGCAGTAGAACTCGACAGGGGCCCTCACCCCTCCACTTT
few TRBJ1-1 TRBV10-3 TRBD1 CATTGTDTEAFF TGTGCCACGACAGGGACGGACACTGAAGCTTTCTTT
NA TRBJ2-4 TRBV5-1 NA CASSLVHRGNIQYF TGCGCCAGCAGCTTGGTACACAGAGGGAACATTCAGTACTTC
NA TRBJ2-2 TRBV19 NA CASRLRDSNTGELFF TGTGCCAGTAGGCTCCGGGACTCGAACACCGGGGAGCTGTTTTTT
NA TRBJ1-2 TRBV7-2 TRBD1 CASSLEGGLGQHGYTF TGTGCCAGCAGCTTAGAGGGCGGGTTGGGACAGCATGGCTACACCTTC
NA TRBJ2-7 TRBV5-1 TRBD1 CASSSTGQGDEQYF TGCGCCAGCAGCTCAACGGGACAGGGGGACGAGCAGTACTTC
NA TRBJ1-2 TRBV6-5 NA CASSYFGDGYTF TGTGCCAGCAGTTACTTCGGGGATGGCTACACCTTC